The entry below describes one T cell receptor (beta chain). Germline lookup yields CDR1 SGHNT and CDR2 YENEEA. J was trimmed by 4 bases and V by 1 base; bases with no gene match: 5. The CDR3 extends over 15 amino acids. Per the original data handling: From reference gene primer amplification, estimates of nucleated cell counts were derived. The repertoire was sequenced with immunoSEQ multiplex PCR; TCRdb's copy has only in-frame clones and lacks some. The D gene and trimming were derived from the DNA, and the V and J assignments and clone size from that table. The sample lists 350,000 to 400,000 clones, roughly 90% occurring once. The data are from a study of blood T cell repertoires in COVID-19. For the study at large: Samples representing acute and convalescent COVID-19 were sourced from the United States, Italy and Spain. The analysed material was cDNA or gDNA that came from T cells, B-cell-depleted T cells, or PBMCs.

Participants in the exposed group had met a COVID-19 case in the 2 weeks before joining the study. The clonotype originates from a woman between 35 and 50 years old who had been exposed to COVID-19. The genes are TRBV11-3 and TRBJ2-7, with 9 bases lining up with TRBD2. The material sequenced was PBMCs or T cells enriched from blood (not recorded which). CDR3 residues: CASSLVLAGEYEQYF. DNA of the CDR3: TGTGCCAGCAGCTTAGTTTTAGCGGGAGAATACGAGCAGTACTTC.